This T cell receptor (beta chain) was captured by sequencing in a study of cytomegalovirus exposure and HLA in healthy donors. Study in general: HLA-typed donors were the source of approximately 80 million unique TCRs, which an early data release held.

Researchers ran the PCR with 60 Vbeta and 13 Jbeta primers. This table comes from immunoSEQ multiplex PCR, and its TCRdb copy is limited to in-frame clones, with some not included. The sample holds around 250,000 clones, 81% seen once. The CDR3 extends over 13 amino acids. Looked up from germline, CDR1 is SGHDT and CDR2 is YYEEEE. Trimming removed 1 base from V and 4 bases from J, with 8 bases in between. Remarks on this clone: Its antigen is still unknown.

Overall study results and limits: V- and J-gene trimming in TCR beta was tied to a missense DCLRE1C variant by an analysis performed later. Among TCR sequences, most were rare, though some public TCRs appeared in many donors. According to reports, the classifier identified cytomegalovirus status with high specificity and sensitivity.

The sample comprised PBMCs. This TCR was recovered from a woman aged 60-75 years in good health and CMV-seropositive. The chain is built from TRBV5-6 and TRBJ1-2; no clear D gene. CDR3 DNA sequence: TGTGCCAGCAGCTTGCGGGGAGCCTATGGCTACACCTTC. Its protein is CASSLRGAYGYTF.